This is a list of T cell receptor beta chains from one sample in a study of CD8 T cells in Susac syndrome. TCRdb passed the immunoSEQ multiplex PCR reads through MiXCR, listing each CDR3 protein once. The sample yields some 180,000 distinct CDR3 sequences, roughly 92% seen once. The sample was CD4+ T cells from PBMCs. The origin of the receptors is a human donor in good health. Each CDR3 is given with its conserved first and last residue. The D gene is left open where the match is weak. Clone size is given for some rows only: seen once, a few or many times, or a class if the clone is expanded.

CDR3nt: TGCGCCAGCAGCTGGAGCCCCAGCGGACTCAATGAGCAGTTCTTC
CDR3aa: CASSWSPSGLNEQFF
v_gene: TRBV4-3
len: 15
abundance: once
d_gene: NA
j_gene: TRBJ2-1

CDR3nt: TGTGCCAGCAGCCCGACAGGGTTGGCCCATGAGCAGTTCTTC
CDR3aa: CASSPTGLAHEQFF
v_gene: TRBV5-4
len: 14
abundance: NA
d_gene: TRBD1
j_gene: TRBJ2-1

CDR3nt: TGTGCCAGCAGCTTAAAGGCCAGCCAGGACGAGCAGTACTTC
CDR3aa: CASSLKASQDEQYF
v_gene: TRBV7-3
len: 14
abundance: NA
d_gene: NA
j_gene: TRBJ2-7

CDR3nt: TGTGCCACCAGTGAGCCGGACGGATCCGAAAAACTGTTTTTT
CDR3aa: CATSEPDGSEKLFF
v_gene: TRBV24-1
len: 14
abundance: NA
d_gene: NA
j_gene: TRBJ1-4

CDR3nt: TGTGCCAGTTCGACAGGGAATGAAGAGACCCAGTACTTC
CDR3aa: CASSTGNEETQYF
v_gene: TRBV6-2/TRBV6-3
len: 13
abundance: NA
d_gene: TRBD1
j_gene: TRBJ2-5

CDR3nt: TGTGCCTGGACGGACAGGGGGCGAGGGGCCAACGTCCTGACTTTC
CDR3aa: CAWTDRGRGANVLTF
v_gene: TRBV30
len: 15
abundance: NA
d_gene: TRBD1
j_gene: TRBJ2-6

CDR3nt: TGTGCCAGCAGCCAAGACCGCGACAGAGCCTTCTCTGGGGCCAACGTCCTGACTTTC
CDR3aa: CASSQDRDRAFSGANVLTF
v_gene: TRBV3-1
len: 19
abundance: NA
d_gene: NA
j_gene: TRBJ2-6

CDR3nt: TGTGCCAGCAGGGTTGACATCGCGAATCAGCCCCAGCATTTT
CDR3aa: CASRVDIANQPQHF
v_gene: TRBV6-2/TRBV6-3
len: 14
abundance: NA
d_gene: NA
j_gene: TRBJ1-5

CDR3nt: TGCGCCAGCAGCCATGAGCAAGCAGGGGCCCGCGGGTCCCAGTACTTC
CDR3aa: CASSHEQAGARGSQYF
v_gene: TRBV4-1
len: 16
abundance: NA
d_gene: NA
j_gene: TRBJ2-5

CDR3nt: TGCGCCAGCAGCACACTCCTAGCGACCGCGAGCACAGATACGCAGTATTTT
CDR3aa: CASSTLLATASTDTQYF
v_gene: TRBV5-1
len: 17
abundance: NA
d_gene: NA
j_gene: TRBJ2-3

CDR3nt: TGTGCCAGCAGGGGCCCAGTCCAAGAGACCCAGTACTTC
CDR3aa: CASRGPVQETQYF
v_gene: TRBV7-9
len: 13
abundance: NA
d_gene: NA
j_gene: TRBJ2-5

CDR3nt: TGTGCCTTCCGAGCAGTAAATGAGCAGTTCTTC
CDR3aa: CAFRAVNEQFF
v_gene: TRBV30
len: 11
abundance: NA
d_gene: NA
j_gene: TRBJ2-1

CDR3nt: TGTGCCAGCAGCCCCCCGTTCACCCGAGTTAACTATGGCTACACCTTC
CDR3aa: CASSPPFTRVNYGYTF
v_gene: TRBV5-6
len: 16
abundance: NA
d_gene: NA
j_gene: TRBJ1-2

CDR3nt: TGTGCCACCGAGCGGGGTACCTACAATGAGCAGTTCTTC
CDR3aa: CATERGTYNEQFF
v_gene: TRBV19
len: 13
abundance: NA
d_gene: TRBD2
j_gene: TRBJ2-1

CDR3nt: TGTGCCAGCAGCTCACAGGGGATTGACTATGGCTACACCTTC
CDR3aa: CASSSQGIDYGYTF
v_gene: TRBV5-4
len: 14
abundance: NA
d_gene: TRBD1
j_gene: TRBJ1-2

CDR3nt: TGTGCCAGTACCCGAACAGGGCACCAAGAGACCCAGTACTTC
CDR3aa: CASTRTGHQETQYF
v_gene: TRBV19
len: 14
abundance: NA
d_gene: NA
j_gene: TRBJ2-5

CDR3nt: TGTGCCAGCAGCGTAGACGGGACTAGCTGGGAGACCCAGTACTTC
CDR3aa: CASSVDGTSWETQYF
v_gene: TRBV9
len: 15
abundance: NA
d_gene: TRBD2
j_gene: TRBJ2-5

CDR3nt: TGTGCCACCAGCAGAGATCGGAAGATTTACACAGATACGCAGTATTTT
CDR3aa: CATSRDRKIYTDTQYF
v_gene: TRBV15
len: 16
abundance: NA
d_gene: NA
j_gene: TRBJ2-3

CDR3nt: TGTGCCAGCAGCCCCCCGGACAGTCCCCTCCACTTT
CDR3aa: CASSPPDSPLHF
v_gene: TRBV7-2
len: 12
abundance: NA
d_gene: NA
j_gene: TRBJ1-6

CDR3nt: TGTGCCAGCAGCGTAGTTGCAGGGAGGAACACTGAAGCTTTCTTT
CDR3aa: CASSVVAGRNTEAFF
v_gene: TRBV9
len: 15
abundance: NA
d_gene: NA
j_gene: TRBJ1-1

CDR3nt: TGTGCCAGCAGGCCGGGCCGCTCCCCCGGGGAGCTGTTTTTT
CDR3aa: CASRPGRSPGELFF
v_gene: TRBV27
len: 14
abundance: NA
d_gene: NA
j_gene: TRBJ2-2

CDR3nt: TGCAGCGTGTCGACAGCGGGAAATTCACCCCTCCACTTT
CDR3aa: CSVSTAGNSPLHF
v_gene: TRBV29-1
len: 13
abundance: NA
d_gene: NA
j_gene: TRBJ1-6

CDR3nt: TGTGCCAGTAGGTCCTCAAGCTCCGGGGAGCTGTTTTTT
CDR3aa: CASRSSSSGELFF
v_gene: TRBV19
len: 13
abundance: NA
d_gene: NA
j_gene: TRBJ2-2

CDR3nt: TGTGCCAGCAGCGGGGTCGGGCCTAATGAAAAACTGTTTTTT
CDR3aa: CASSGVGPNEKLFF
v_gene: TRBV9
len: 14
abundance: NA
d_gene: NA
j_gene: TRBJ1-4

CDR3nt: TGTGCCAGTAGTATGGGCATTTATAATTCACCCCTCCACTTT
CDR3aa: CASSMGIYNSPLHF
v_gene: TRBV19
len: 14
abundance: NA
d_gene: NA
j_gene: TRBJ1-6

CDR3nt: TGTGCCAGCAGCCCCCGAGGGGGGAGTTTCCAAGAGACCCAGTACTTC
CDR3aa: CASSPRGGSFQETQYF
v_gene: TRBV7-3
len: 16
abundance: NA
d_gene: NA
j_gene: TRBJ2-5

CDR3nt: TGCAGCGTTCCCAGGTTCTCTAGCACAGATACGCAGTATTTT
CDR3aa: CSVPRFSSTDTQYF
v_gene: TRBV29-1
len: 14
abundance: NA
d_gene: NA
j_gene: TRBJ2-3

CDR3nt: TGCAGTGCTAGAGCACTCAGCTGGGGGGCCTACGAGCAGTACTTC
CDR3aa: CSARALSWGAYEQYF
v_gene: TRBV20-1
len: 15
abundance: NA
d_gene: NA
j_gene: TRBJ2-7

CDR3nt: TGCGCCAGCAGCCAAGGGACTAGCGGGGGACGGGAGACCCAGTACTTC
CDR3aa: CASSQGTSGGRETQYF
v_gene: TRBV5-1
len: 16
abundance: few
d_gene: TRBD2
j_gene: TRBJ2-5

CDR3nt: TGTGCCAGCAGCCTCCTGGGACAGCCGATGGACTATGGCTACACCTTC
CDR3aa: CASSLLGQPMDYGYTF
v_gene: TRBV7-9
len: 16
abundance: NA
d_gene: TRBD1
j_gene: TRBJ1-2

CDR3nt: TGTGCCAGCAGCCCTCGTGCCTTGAACGGAAAACTGTTTTTT
CDR3aa: CASSPRALNGKLFF
v_gene: TRBV28
len: 14
abundance: NA
d_gene: NA
j_gene: TRBJ1-4

CDR3nt: TGTGCCAGCTCAGGCAGGGGTACGCCCTACGAGCAGTACTTC
CDR3aa: CASSGRGTPYEQYF
v_gene: TRBV28
len: 14
abundance: once
d_gene: NA
j_gene: TRBJ2-7

CDR3nt: TGTGCCAGCAGCCGTAGGGGGGGGCTAGACTATGGCTACACCTTC
CDR3aa: CASSRRGGLDYGYTF
v_gene: TRBV5-6
len: 15
abundance: NA
d_gene: NA
j_gene: TRBJ1-2

CDR3nt: TGTGCCAGCAGACCACAACAGGGTCACACCATATATTTT
CDR3aa: CASRPQQGHTIYF
v_gene: TRBV6-6
len: 13
abundance: NA
d_gene: NA
j_gene: TRBJ1-3

CDR3nt: TGTGCCAGTAGTGTGACAGGCGTCGACACTGAAGCTTTCTTT
CDR3aa: CASSVTGVDTEAFF
v_gene: TRBV19
len: 14
abundance: NA
d_gene: NA
j_gene: TRBJ1-1

CDR3nt: TGTGCCAGCAGCTTACGGGGGGGAGCGGCAAACACCGGGGAGCTGTTTTTT
CDR3aa: CASSLRGGAANTGELFF
v_gene: TRBV11-2
len: 17
abundance: NA
d_gene: TRBD2
j_gene: TRBJ2-2

CDR3nt: TGTGCCAGCAGTTACGGATCTTCGGGGCTCGGCTACACCTTC
CDR3aa: CASSYGSSGLGYTF
v_gene: TRBV6-5
len: 14
abundance: NA
d_gene: NA
j_gene: TRBJ1-2

CDR3nt: TGCAGTGCTAGAGCGGTGGCGGTAGCTTTCTTT
CDR3aa: CSARAVAVAFF
v_gene: TRBV20-1
len: 11
abundance: NA
d_gene: NA
j_gene: TRBJ1-1

CDR3nt: TGTGCCAGCAGCCCTCGGACCGGGAGTAACTATGGCTACACCTTC
CDR3aa: CASSPRTGSNYGYTF
v_gene: TRBV7-2
len: 15
abundance: few
d_gene: NA
j_gene: TRBJ1-2

CDR3nt: TGCAGTGCTCCGCCGGGGTGGGATCCAGATACGCAGTATTTT
CDR3aa: CSAPPGWDPDTQYF
v_gene: TRBV20-1
len: 14
abundance: once
d_gene: NA
j_gene: TRBJ2-3

CDR3nt: TGTGCCAGCAGCGTAGCTCCGGGGCCGCACACAGATACGCAGTATTTT
CDR3aa: CASSVAPGPHTDTQYF
v_gene: TRBV9
len: 16
abundance: NA
d_gene: NA
j_gene: TRBJ2-3

CDR3nt: TGCGCCAGCAGCTTGGGAGGTTCTAATGAAGAGACCCAGTACTTC
CDR3aa: CASSLGGSNEETQYF
v_gene: TRBV5-1
len: 15
abundance: NA
d_gene: NA
j_gene: TRBJ2-5

CDR3nt: TGTGCCAGCACCCCAGCGCGCACAGATACGCAGTATTTT
CDR3aa: CASTPARTDTQYF
v_gene: TRBV7-2
len: 13
abundance: NA
d_gene: NA
j_gene: TRBJ2-3

CDR3nt: TGCGCCAGCAGCTTGGAACGGTTAACAGATACGCAGTATTTT
CDR3aa: CASSLERLTDTQYF
v_gene: TRBV5-1
len: 14
abundance: NA
d_gene: NA
j_gene: TRBJ2-3

CDR3nt: TGTGCCAGCAGCCGGATGGTGGGCACCGGGGAGCTGTTTTTT
CDR3aa: CASSRMVGTGELFF
v_gene: TRBV7-2
len: 14
abundance: NA
d_gene: NA
j_gene: TRBJ2-2

CDR3nt: TGTGCCATCAAGGGGCCAGGGAGGGAGACCCAGTACTTC
CDR3aa: CAIKGPGRETQYF
v_gene: TRBV10-3
len: 13
abundance: NA
d_gene: NA
j_gene: TRBJ2-5

CDR3nt: TGTGCCAGTAGTACCGACAGGGACCCGACCTACGAGCAGTACTTC
CDR3aa: CASSTDRDPTYEQYF
v_gene: TRBV19
len: 15
abundance: NA
d_gene: TRBD1
j_gene: TRBJ2-7

CDR3nt: TGTGCCAGCAGTTTAGGCTCCTTGAACACTGAAGCTTTCTTT
CDR3aa: CASSLGSLNTEAFF
v_gene: TRBV28
len: 14
abundance: NA
d_gene: NA
j_gene: TRBJ1-1

CDR3nt: TGTGCCAGCAGCTTGCAGGGGCTGGGGGATTCACCCCTCCACTTT
CDR3aa: CASSLQGLGDSPLHF
v_gene: TRBV5-6
len: 15
abundance: once
d_gene: NA
j_gene: TRBJ1-6

CDR3nt: TGTGCCAGCAGCCGGGACAGGGTCGACGAGCAGTACTTC
CDR3aa: CASSRDRVDEQYF
v_gene: TRBV7-2
len: 13
abundance: NA
d_gene: TRBD1
j_gene: TRBJ2-7

CDR3nt: TGTGCCGGGCCCTACCCTGGGACCCAGTACTTC
CDR3aa: CAGPYPGTQYF
v_gene: TRBV27
len: 11
abundance: few
d_gene: NA
j_gene: TRBJ2-5

CDR3nt: TGTGCCAGTAGGACTAGCGGGGCCCTGAACACCGGGGAGCTGTTTTTT
CDR3aa: CASRTSGALNTGELFF
v_gene: TRBV19
len: 16
abundance: once
d_gene: TRBD2
j_gene: TRBJ2-2

CDR3nt: TGTGCCAGCATCGCAGGGGCTGGAAACACCATATATTTT
CDR3aa: CASIAGAGNTIYF
v_gene: TRBV7-2
len: 13
abundance: NA
d_gene: NA
j_gene: TRBJ1-3

CDR3nt: TGTGCCAGCAGGGACAGAAACTCTGGGGCCAACGTCCTGACTTTC
CDR3aa: CASRDRNSGANVLTF
v_gene: TRBV12-3/TRBV12-4
len: 15
abundance: NA
d_gene: NA
j_gene: TRBJ2-6

CDR3nt: TGCGCCAGCAGCGCCTCGGGACCGCACCAAGAGACCCAGTACTTC
CDR3aa: CASSASGPHQETQYF
v_gene: TRBV5-1
len: 15
abundance: NA
d_gene: NA
j_gene: TRBJ2-5

CDR3nt: TGCGCCGGGGGGACTAGGGAAAACATTCAGTACTTC
CDR3aa: CAGGTRENIQYF
v_gene: TRBV23-1
len: 12
abundance: once
d_gene: TRBD2
j_gene: TRBJ2-4

CDR3nt: TGCGCCAGCAGCTCCCCCGCACAGATTCTAGCCAAAAACATTCAGTACTTC
CDR3aa: CASSSPAQILAKNIQYF
v_gene: TRBV5-1
len: 17
abundance: NA
d_gene: NA
j_gene: TRBJ2-4